Reported below is one T cell receptor beta chain. This entry is derived from a study of blood T cells in healthy people across ages. Then a second PCR, running about 6 to 12 cycles, was carried out with a sample-barcoded 5' primer and a J-beta primer mix. Every single cDNA molecule received a tag from a template-switch adaptor with 12 random nucleotides. TCRdb fed the 5' RACE reads into MiXCR, producing one record per CDR3 protein. The repertoire holds 1.4 million or so distinct CDR3 sequences, with around 40% as singletons. V dropped 3 bases and J dropped 4 bases, with 11 bases sitting between them. CDR3 length equals 14 residues. Germline V gives CDR1 SGDLS, CDR2 YYNGEE.

The receptor comes from a woman under 30 in good health. Sequencing was carried out using blood. The chain uses TRBV9 and TRBJ2-1; no clear D gene. The CDR3: CASSATTQYNEQFF. CDR3 DNA: TGTGCCAGCAGCGCCACGACGCAATACAATGAGCAGTTCTTC.